Below, 25 T cell receptor beta chains from the same sample are listed, as sequenced in a study of cytomegalovirus exposure and HLA in healthy donors. PCR was performed using 60 Vbeta and 13 Jbeta primers. Assay: immunoSEQ multiplex PCR; the TCRdb copy retains only in-frame clones and omits some. This repertoire includes about 160,000 clones. The specimen sequenced was PBMCs. Receptors originate from a woman in her forties or fifties in good health and CMV-seronegative.

The V and J genes are TRBV5-4 and TRBJ1-5; D is possibly TRBD1 (6 bases). Looked up from germline, CDR1 is SGHNT and CDR2 is YYREEE (reference sequence). This CDR3 has 14 residues. Between the trimmed V and J ends, which lost 4 bases and 6 bases, there was a span of 14 bases. In nucleotides, the CDR3 is TGTGCCAGCAGCCCAGGGGTAGGGATTCAGCCCCAGCATTTT. Protein sequence: CASSPGVGIQPQHF.

The J gene is TRBJ2-1, the V gene TRBV5-1; the D gene is possibly TRBD1 (5 bases). Trimming stripped 4 bases from V and 8 bases from J, with 10 bases between. The CDR3 is 12 residues long. Germline V CDR1 and CDR2: SGHRS, YFSETQ. The CDR3: CASSPRADEQFF. In DNA form, the CDR3 reads TGCGCCAGCAGCCCCAGGGCGGATGAGCAGTTCTTC.

The chain joins TRBV14 to TRBJ2-5; TRBD2 might be the D (6 bases). Germline CDR1 and CDR2: SGHDN and FVKESK. This CDR3 spans 15 amino acids. With 4 bases removed from V and 5 bases from J, the gap between germline ends came to 17 bases. Written as DNA, the CDR3 is TGTGCCAGCAGCCCCCGGCGGCGGGGATCCGAGACCCAGTACTTC. Protein product: CASSPRRRGSETQYF.

J is TRBJ2-5 and V is TRBV5-1; 8 bases agree with TRBD2. Germline V gives CDR1 SGHRS, CDR2 YFSETQ. The CDR3 has 14 residues. With 1 base clipped from V and 4 bases from J, the junction kept 3 bases outside the gene matches. DNA for the CDR3: TGCGCCAGCAGCTTGAGGCTAGCGGGAGAGACCCAGTACTTC. It yields the protein CASSLRLAGETQYF.

The gene calls are TRBV7-3 and TRBJ2-1; the D is unclear. This CDR3 has 17 residues. Trimming removed 4 bases at V and 0 bases at J, with 16 bases between. Germline values: CDR1 SGHTA, CDR2 FQGTGA. CDR3 coding DNA: TGTGCCAGCAGCTCCTTGCCGCGGCCGTCCTCCTACAATGAGCAGTTCTTC. Amino acids: CASSSLPRPSSYNEQFF.

The V and J genes are TRBV9 and TRBJ2-5; 15 bases agree with TRBD2. The germline V gene encodes CDR1 SGDLS and CDR2 YYNGEE. J was trimmed by 5 bases and V by 4 bases; bases with no gene match: 9. The length of the CDR3 is 17 residues. CDR3: CASSPGLAGGVYETQYF. The DNA of the CDR3 is TGTGCCAGCAGCCCAGGACTAGCGGGAGGGGTATACGAGACCCAGTACTTC. Using reference TRBV9 and TRBJ2-5 for the parts outside the CDR3, the full variable domain is DSGVTQTPKHLITATGQRVTLRCSPRSGDLSVYWYQQSLDQGLQFLIQYYNGEERAKGNILERFSAQQFPDLHSELNLSSLELGDSALYFCASSPGLAGGVYETQYFGPGTRLLVL.

The V call is TRBV27, the J call TRBJ1-2, with a weak D call TRBD1 (6 bases). Per the germline V gene, CDR1 is MNHEY and CDR2 is SMNVEV (reference sequence). With 5 bases removed from V and 8 bases from J, the gap between germline ends came to 24 bases. The CDR3 length is 16 residues. The CDR3 DNA sequence: TGTGCCAGCAGTCCGTCACCCCAGGTGGGGGCGCGGGGCTACACCTTC. Protein product: CASSPSPQVGARGYTF.

The chain uses TRBV13 and TRBJ2-1; 8 nucleotides line up with TRBD2. CDR3 length: 15 amino acids. The J segment lost 8 bases and the V segment lost 5 bases, leaving 11 bases of the junction unmatched. Germline V gene data show CDR1 as PRHDT and CDR2 as FYEKMQ (reference sequence). The CDR3 DNA reads TGTGCCAGCAGCCCTCGGGTTAGCGGGAAGGATGAGCAGTTCTTC. Protein sequence: CASSPRVSGKDEQFF.

The chain is built from TRBV10-3 and TRBJ2-7, with D tentatively TRBD2 (7 bases). The CDR3 is made up of 14 amino acids. Trimming cost V 2 bases and J 3 bases, with 11 bases left between them. Germline CDR1 ENHRY, CDR2 SYGVKD. The CDR3 sequence: CAISERGGYYEQYF. In nucleotides, the CDR3 is TGTGCCATCAGTGAGAGGGGGGGTTACTACGAGCAGTACTTC.

This chain links TRBV19 with TRBJ2-6; 7 bases fit TRBD2. Trimming cost V 6 bases and J 2 bases; bases outside gene matches: 4. Germline values: CDR1 LNHDA, CDR2 SQIVND (reference sequence). The CDR3 runs 15 residues. The DNA of the CDR3 is TGTGCCAGTAGGCTCACTAGCGCTGGGGCCAACGTCCTGACTTTC. Its protein product is CASRLTSAGANVLTF.

The V and J genes are TRBV27 and TRBJ2-5, with TRBD2 matching over 8 bases. Germline CDR1 reads MNHEY; CDR2 reads SMNVEV (reference sequence). V shed 5 bases and J 3 bases; nucleotides not matched to a gene: 5. This CDR3 is built from 14 residues. The CDR3 nucleotides read TGTGCCAGCAGTCGATGGCGGGAGGAAGAGACCCAGTACTTC. It is translated as CASSRWREEETQYF.

This chain uses TRBV5-1 with TRBJ2-5, with TRBD2 identical over 7 bases. With V trimmed by 4 bases and J by 5 bases, 8 bases remained unmatched. This CDR3 has 14 residues. Germline V gene data show CDR1 as SGHRS and CDR2 as YFSETQ. CDR3 loop: CASSGEGHAETQYF. CDR3 DNA sequence: TGCGCCAGCAGCGGGGAGGGTCATGCGGAGACCCAGTACTTC.

This chain links TRBV5-1 with TRBJ2-7; 8 bases match TRBD2. Germline values: CDR1 SGHRS, CDR2 YFSETQ. Germline trimming cut 1 base from V and 2 bases from J; bases unmatched to any gene: 5. The length of the CDR3 is 15 residues. CDR3 nucleotide sequence: TGCGCCAGCAGCTTGAGCGGGGGTAACGCCTACGAGCAGTACTTC. The encoded protein is CASSLSGGNAYEQYF. Together with reference TRBV5-1 and TRBJ2-7, the CDR3 gives the full variable domain: KAGVTQTPRYLIKTRGQQVTLSCSPISGHRSVSWYQQTPGQGLQFLFEYFSETQRNKGNFPGRFSGRQFSNSRSEMNVSTLELGDSALYLCASSLSGGNAYEQYFGPGTRLTVT.

The chain uses TRBV6-1 and TRBJ1-1, with D possibly TRBD1 on 6 matching bases. The germline gives CDR1 MNHNS, CDR2 SASEGT. Trimming pared 1 base from V and 4 bases from J, leaving 13 bases between. The CDR3 sequence is 15 residues long. The CDR3, as DNA: TGTGCCAGCAGTGAAGGCTGGGGGCGCGGCACTGAAGCTTTCTTT. Protein: CASSEGWGRGTEAFF.

The CDR3 is CASSQEGHRGGRDTEAFF. As DNA, the CDR3 is TGTGCCAGCAGCCAAGAGGGCCACAGGGGGGGAAGAGACACTGAAGCTTTCTTT. This rearrangement joins TRBV4-2 to TRBJ1-1; 8 bases match TRBD1. The CDR3 extends over 18 amino acids. The germline gives CDR1 LGHNA, CDR2 YNFKEQ. J lost 3 bases, V lost 0 bases, and 12 bases had no gene match.

On this clone itself: Relative to the germline gene, one junction end is altered; a read error may explain this. This chain links TRBV9 with TRBJ2-1; the match to TRBD2 covers 9 bases. The V gene's germline CDR1 is SGDLS and CDR2 YYNGEE. CDR3 length: 14 residues. This chain's CDR3 is CASSPSNVAGGPLF. In nucleotides, the CDR3 is TGTGCCAGCAGCCCCTCCAACGTGGCGGGGGGGCCGCTCTTC.

V usage is TRBV18 and J usage is TRBJ2-3, with 9 bases matching TRBD2. The CDR3 has 16 residues. Germline CDR1 and CDR2: KGHSH and LQKENI. V lost 2 bases to trimming and J lost 2 bases; unmatched junction nucleotides: 5. This CDR3 is CASSPNLAGVTDTQYF. The CDR3 bases are TGTGCCAGCTCACCAAACTTAGCGGGGGTCACAGATACGCAGTATTTT.

The chain combines TRBV2 with TRBJ1-5; possibly TRBD1 for D (5 bases). The germline gives CDR1 SNHLY, CDR2 FYNNEI. Deletions cut 1 base from V and 7 bases from J, with 11 bases between. CDR3 size: 14 residues. The CDR3 protein is CASSEVRGRQPQHF. The CDR3 DNA reads TGTGCCAGCAGTGAAGTGCGGGGCCGGCAGCCCCAGCATTTT.

The chain recombines TRBV4-1 with TRBJ1-4; D uncertain. Trimming took off 5 bases at V and 2 bases at J, with 9 bases between the two ends. Germline V lookup: CDR1 MGHRA, CDR2 YSYEKL. The CDR3 consists of 14 residues. Here the CDR3 DNA reads TGCGCCAGCAGCTCCAGGCAGACTAATGAAAAACTGTTTTTT. This gives the protein CASSSRQTNEKLFF.

The chain carries TRBV6-1 and TRBJ1-5; D might be TRBD1 (6 bases). The CDR3 loop spans 15 amino acids. CDR1 and CDR2 from the germline V gene are MNHNS and SASEGT. Trimming stripped 1 base from V and 5 bases from J, with 12 bases between. The CDR3 spells CASSEVGGADQPQHF. DNA of the CDR3: TGTGCCAGCAGTGAAGTTGGGGGGGCCGATCAGCCCCAGCATTTT.

V is TRBV20-1 and J is TRBJ2-7; D unclear. This CDR3 spans 11 amino acids. CDR1 DFQATT and CDR2 SNEGSKA come from the germline V gene (reference sequence). V was pared by 3 bases and J by 4 bases, with 7 bases between. The CDR3 sequence is CSASSGYEQYF. CDR3 nucleotide sequence: TGCAGTGCTAGTTCGGGTTACGAGCAGTACTTC.

The chain employs TRBV7-9 and TRBJ1-5; D is ambiguous. Trimming stripped 5 bases from V and 9 bases from J, with 11 bases between. CDR1 is SEHNR and CDR2 is FQNEAQ in the germline V gene (reference sequence). The CDR3 extends over 12 amino acids. For the CDR3, the DNA is TGTGCCAGCAGCCCCCCCCACGGGCCCCAGCATTTT. Residues: CASSPPHGPQHF.

The chain has TRBV5-1 and TRBJ1-3, with D unresolved. CDR3 length: 16 amino acids. Per germline, CDR1 SGHRS and CDR2 YFSETQ. Trimming left V 2 bases short and J 4 bases short, with 16 bases between. The CDR3 loop is CASSFVGVVRGNTIYF. The CDR3 bases are TGCGCCAGCAGCTTCGTGGGTGTAGTGAGGGGAAACACCATATATTTT.

The J gene is TRBJ2-1, the V gene TRBV4-1; a possible D gene is TRBD2 (6 bases). The CDR3 has 14 residues. In germline, CDR1 is MGHRA, CDR2 YSYEKL. Trimming cost V 2 bases and J 5 bases, with 10 bases left between them. The CDR3 bases are TGCGCCAGCAGCCAACCGACTAGTAACAATGAGCAGTTCTTC. Its protein is CASSQPTSNNEQFF.

The CDR3, as DNA: TGTGCCAGCAGCACAGGACTAGCGGGAGTGGAGACCCAGTACTTC. It is translated as CASSTGLAGVETQYF. The rearrangement uses TRBV7-9 and TRBJ2-5, with 13 bases matching TRBD2. Per germline, CDR1 SEHNR and CDR2 FQNEAQ (reference sequence). V trimming: 5 bases; J trimming: 5 bases; junction bases outside the gene matches: 5. The CDR3 sequence is 15 residues long.